This TCR beta chain was found in a study of CD8 T cells in Susac syndrome (dated by TCRdb to between 2018 and 2021). Looking at the study overall: Repertoire sequencing was used to test whether CD8+ T cell activation and differentiation in Susac syndrome was antigen driven. The study compared CD8+ T cell repertoire clonality among eleven to twelve healthy donors, 14 Susac syndrome patients and roughly 15 multiple sclerosis patients.

About this clonotype itself: What this receptor recognizes is not known. The junction shows a germline mismatch at one end, possibly a read error.

CDR1 MNHEY and CDR2 SMNVEV are derived from the germline V gene (reference sequence). The CDR3 numbers 12 residues from cysteine through phenylalanine. Only CDR3 DNA remains: 36 bases, in frame from the first base. RNA was extracted with the RNeasy kit and about 0.5 to 1 ug was reverse transcribed using random hexamers. The immunoSEQ multiplex PCR assay, which covers 54 Vbeta and 13 Jbeta segments, was used to amplify TCR beta CDR3 regions. PCR amplification bias was corrected using a synthetic template baseline for primer optimization and computational correction. Per the original workflow: Reads were annotated to V, D and J genes per IMGT and analyzed with immunoSEQ Analyzer, keeping only productive sequences. To calculate clonality, Shannon entropy was normalized by log2 of the number of productive unique sequences and then subtracted from one. For each patient and control, public and private clones were evaluated among the 100 most prevalent clones. A clone was defined as Susac-specific if it was absent from the healthy and MS cohorts, from over 1,000 published viral clones and from other ImmuneACCESS disease sequences. The raw public data were reprocessed by TCRdb itself: fastp quality trimming at Q25, MiXCR clonotype calling, in-frame beta chains only. Here each entry gathers all rows of one CDR3 protein and keeps the most common genes and DNA. TCRdb, not the authors, supplied the V and J calls. For this sample the table gives 330,000 or so distinct CDR3 sequences, of which about 89% were detected only once. The ten largest clones add up to roughly 0.17% of the sample.

Peripheral blood CD8+ and CD4+ T cells from healthy donors, Susac syndrome patients and multiple sclerosis patients were profiled by high-throughput TCR beta sequencing. Multiple sclerosis controls were treatment-naive patients with stable or active relapsing-remitting disease fulfilling revised McDonald criteria. Bulk CD8+ and CD4+ T cells were purified by magnetic negative isolation, whereas CD8+ TEMRA cells were enriched by FACS. Blood was drawn into EDTA tubes, processed within 24 hours, and PBMCs were isolated by density gradient centrifugation. PBMCs destined for TCR sequencing were cryopreserved in liquid nitrogen and later thawed in a 37 °C water bath. Purity of sorted or isolated CD4+, CD8+ and CD8+ TEMRA cells was at least 90%. Results and caveats for the whole study, not just this receptor: The number of individuals in the TCR sequencing and HLA analysis was recognized as being relatively small.

The sequence came from a human donor with multiple sclerosis. The receptor chain draws on TRBV27 and TRBJ2-7; the best D guess is TRBD1, with 5 bases matching. Material: CD8+ T cells from PBMCs. The nucleotide sequence reads as follows: TGTGCCAGCACCTCCGTTGACTTGACAGCTAATTTC. This is translated as CASTSVDLTANF.